This TCR beta chain was captured in a study of human T cells and chemical hapten exposure. On the study more broadly: Researchers reported sensitizing an approximately 2 cm by approximately 2 cm upper inner arm skin site with 2% DPC. Diphenylcyclopropenone doses were given weekly to the scalps of patients across the approximately 22-week study.

CDR3 length: 15 amino acids. Trimming left V 2 bases short and J 2 bases short, with 11 bases between. Germline V lookup: CDR1 SGHDT, CDR2 YYEEEE. The study's library attached unique molecular identifiers to single cDNA molecules. TCRdb redid the calling of the RACE reads with MiXCR, one entry per CDR3 protein. The data contain roughly 100,000 distinct CDR3 sequences, 11% of them singletons. In this sample, this clonotype turned up a few times. Time point described: pre-sensitization, week 0. Treatment defined: therapeutic diphenylcyclopropenone sensitization with weekly scalp DPC. Sequencing used whole blood, obtained in connection with sensitization to the hapten diphenylcyclopropenone (DPC). The V and J genes are TRBV5-6 and TRBJ1-5, with TRBD1 as a possible D gene (6 bases). The clonotype originates from a woman aged 60 to 75 with alopecia areata. Some clones in this sample may be carry-over from other donors' samples. The DNA for the CDR3 is TGTGCCAGCAGCTTATGGGGGGCTGGCAATCAGCCCCAGCATTTT. Its translation: CASSLWGAGNQPQHF.